This entry features one T cell receptor beta chain sequence. Antigen specificity is unknown. This sample was taken from a study of glioma-infiltrating T cells. The wider study: Before surgery, glioma patients received dexamethasone for at most six days.

Findings and caveats of the study: A blood CDR3 motif signature was depleted in highly divergent patients. Tissue-blood divergence was below expectation in non-neoplastic patients, above in gliomas. Tissue and blood shared very few CDR3 sequences.

The V gene's germline CDR1 is MGHRA and CDR2 YSYEKL. The V segment lost 0 bases and the J segment 7 bases; nucleotides outside the gene matches: 7. The CDR3 totals 16 residues. The iRepertoire nested amplicon-rescue multiplex PCR amplified TCR alpha and beta CDR3s from RNA. TCRdb recomputed calls from the multiplex PCR reads with MiXCR, one row per CDR3 protein. The data show 300,000 to 400,000 distinct CDR3 sequences, 41% seen once. Source material: glioma tissue, nonneoplastic brain tissue, or PBMCs (not recorded which). The J gene is TRBJ1-4, the V gene TRBV4-1, with 8 bases identical to TRBD1. The clonotype originates from a human donor with low-grade glioma or glioblastoma, undergoing nonglioma brain surgery, or in good health (not recorded which). Here the CDR3 reads CASSQDPTGAVEKLFF. The CDR3 coding sequence is TGCGCCAGCAGCCAAGATCCGACAGGGGCGGTTGAAAAACTGTTTTTT.